The 14 T cell receptor beta chains given below trace back to one sample, sequenced in a study of CD8+CD57+ T cells in acquired aplastic anemia. The sequenced patients had an expansion of CD8+CD57+ cells seen by flow cytometry. The study profiled TCR beta VDJ and CDR3 using genomic DNA as template. TCRdb fed the reads into MiXCR, producing one record per CDR3 protein. Of under 250,000 distinct CDR3 sequences in the sample, 40% to 50% are singletons; the top ten hold about 8.3%. The source material was sorted CD4+, CD8+, or CD8+CD57+ T cells (not recorded which) from PBMCs. Receptor source: a human donor with aplastic anemia.

In DNA form, the CDR3 reads TGTGCCAGTAGTAAACGGCTAGCGGGAGGCCTAAGCACAGATACGCAGTATTTT. Amino acid sequence: CASSKRLAGGLSTDTQYF. This sequence joins TRBV19 and TRBJ2-3; 11 nucleotides align to TRBD2. The germline gives CDR1 LNHDA, CDR2 SQIVND (reference sequence). Losses at the gene ends were 4 bases for V and 0 bases for J; bases not matched to a gene: 9. The CDR3 is made up of 18 amino acids.

This clonotype was observed at least ten times. The junction shows a germline mismatch at one end, possibly a read error. The V and J genes are TRBV20-1 and TRBJ2-7; D tentatively fits TRBD1 or TRBD2 (5 bases each). Germline assignment: CDR1 DFQATT and CDR2 SNEGSKA (reference sequence). The CDR3 loop spans 12 amino acids. Here the CDR3 reads CSARGALYEQYF. In DNA form, the CDR3 reads TGCAGTGCAAGAGGGGCCCTCTACGAGCAGTACTTC.

The rearrangement joins TRBV25-1 to TRBJ2-3; D remains unclear. The CDR3 contains 12 residues. Germline lookup yields CDR1 MGHDK and CDR2 SYGVNS. Trimming took 3 bases from V and 9 from J, leaving 10 bases between them. The CDR3 DNA is TGTGCCAGCAGTGATCTATGGTCGACGCAGTATTTT. This codes for CASSDLWSTQYF.

V gene TRBV24-1 combines with J gene TRBJ2-1; D gene uncertain. Germline V gene sequence: CDR1 KGHDR, CDR2 SFDVKD. The V and J ends lost 4 bases and 6 bases respectively, with 15 bases between them. CDR3 length: 15 amino acids. CDR3 residues: CATSDRVGSLNEQFF. For the CDR3, the DNA is TGTGCCACCAGTGACCGCGTCGGCAGCCTCAATGAGCAGTTCTTC.

The V gene is TRBV24-1, the J gene TRBJ2-5, with 7 bases matching TRBD1. J lost 2 bases, V lost 3 bases, and 14 bases had no gene match. This CDR3 has 18 amino acids. The germline V gene has CDR1 KGHDR and CDR2 SFDVKD. The CDR3 DNA sequence: TGTGCCACCAGTGATCAACCCTACACCGGGACAGAACAAGAGACCCAGTACTTC. This sequence encodes CATSDQPYTGTEQETQYF.

This chain joins TRBV11-1 and TRBJ1-4; D not resolved. The ends were cut back, 4 bases at V and 7 bases at J, with 7 bases in the middle. The germline gives CDR1 SGHAT, CDR2 FQDESV (reference sequence). The CDR3 consists of 12 residues. The CDR3 nucleotides are TGTGCCAGCAGCTCCCAACGTGAAAAACTGTTTTTT. Amino acids: CASSSQREKLFF.

This clonotype was seen many times. The genes are TRBV6-5 and TRBJ1-6, with TRBD1 as a possible D gene (6 bases). The CDR3 totals 15 residues. V was shortened by 4 bases and J by 10 bases, with 17 bases between the two germline ends. The germline gives CDR1 MNHEY, CDR2 SVGAGI. The CDR3: CASSLGRGASSPLHF. CDR3 sequence (DNA): TGTGCCAGCAGTTTGGGGAGGGGGGCATCCTCACCCCTCCACTTT.

This clonotype was observed many times. The rearrangement joins TRBV2 to TRBJ2-7; 9 bases line up with TRBD2. V lost 5 bases to trimming and J lost 2 bases; unmatched junction nucleotides: 10. Germline V CDR1 and CDR2: SNHLY, FYNNEI. The CDR3 is 16 amino acids. CDR3 nucleotides: TGTGCCAGCAGTCCTCTAAGGAGCGGGGGGACCTACGAGCAGTACTTC. Amino acid sequence: CASSPLRSGGTYEQYF.

This clonotype was picked up one time. The germline gene is not matched at one end of the junction; a read error may be the cause. The chain couples TRBV7-2 to TRBJ1-5; no clear D. This CDR3 is 13 amino acids long. CDR1 and CDR2 from the germline V gene are SGHTA and FQGNSA. The CDR3 region has the DNA TGTGCCGGCAGCTTAGCGCGGGATCAGCCCCAGCATTTT. Its protein product is CAGSLARDQPQHF.

This clonotype was seen repeatedly, ten times or more. This chain connects TRBV7-6 to TRBJ2-1, with D unclear. Germline V gene sequence: CDR1 SGHVS, CDR2 FNYEAQ. The V end was cut by 4 bases, the J end by 6 bases, with 10 bases between. The CDR3 runs 13 residues. This CDR3 reads CASSYGVFNEQFF. The CDR3 nucleotides are TGTGCCAGCAGCTACGGAGTCTTCAATGAGCAGTTCTTC. The whole variable domain, filled in from reference TRBV7-6 and TRBJ2-1, reads GAGVSQSPRYKVTKRGQDVALRCDPISGHVSLYWYRQALGQGPEFLTYFNYEAQQDKSGLPNDRFSAERPEGSISTLTIQRTEQRDSAMYRCASSYGVFNEQFFGPGTRLTVL.

In regard to this clonotype: One base away lies a much larger clone, so this may be a sequencing read error. This CDR3 is missing its conserved last phenylalanine or tryptophan, likely due to a read error. The chain is built from TRBV6-1 and TRBJ1-2, with 10 bases fitting TRBD1. This CDR3 contains 14 residues. Germline assignment: CDR1 MNHNS and CDR2 SASEGT. The V segment lost 7 bases and the J segment 6 bases; nucleotides outside the gene matches: 8. The CDR3 DNA follows: TGTGCCAGCATATTCTCGGGACAGGGGAATGGCTACACCCTC. This encodes CASIFSGQGNGYTL.

Many counts were recorded for this clonotype. The rearrangement uses TRBV19 and TRBJ2-1; 7 nucleotides line up with TRBD1. Germline CDR1 reads LNHDA; CDR2 reads SQIVND (reference sequence). CDR3 length: 20 amino acids. The V gene end was trimmed by 3 bases and the J gene end by 0 bases; junction bases not matched to a gene: 17. In nucleotides, the CDR3 is TGTGCCAGTAGTATTCGGGGTCGACAGGGCCGATTAAGCTCCTACAATGAGCAGTTCTTC. Translated: CASSIRGRQGRLSSYNEQFF.

The table lists this clonotype with many counts. This chain links TRBV20-1 with TRBJ1-5; D may be TRBD1 (5 bases). V was shortened by 1 base and J by 5 bases, with 12 bases between the two germline ends. The CDR3 contains 14 residues. Germline values: CDR1 DFQATT, CDR2 SNEGSKA (reference sequence). This CDR3 reads CSARGGKEHQPQHF. The CDR3 nucleotides are TGCAGTGCTAGAGGGGGGAAGGAGCATCAGCCCCAGCATTTT.

This clonotype has ten or more counts. This chain uses TRBV24-1 with TRBJ1-1; D not resolved. Germline V gene data show CDR1 as KGHDR and CDR2 as SFDVKD. The CDR3 extends over 12 amino acids. Between the trimmed V and J ends, which lost 5 bases and 3 bases, there was a span of 6 bases. In nucleotides, the CDR3 is TGTGCCACCAGTGCGGGAGACACTGAAGCTTTCTTT. It encodes CATSAGDTEAFF.